This TCR beta chain was sequenced in a study of cytomegalovirus exposure and HLA in healthy donors. Overall study context: Roughly 180 million T cells yielded 90 million to 130 million unique TCR beta sequences in earlier analysis. Overall study results and limits: Altogether, 164 TCR beta chains were recorded as cytomegalovirus-associated.

As to this clone: Its antigen is still unknown.

PCR used 60 Vbeta primers and 13 Jbeta primers. Data came from immunoSEQ multiplex PCR; TCRdb stores just in-frame clones and leaves some out. This sample carries about 140,000 clones, roughly 75% of them seen once, and the ten largest clones take 3% to 3.5%. In germline, CDR1 is SGHDT, CDR2 YYEEEE. V gave up 2 bases and J gave up 7 bases, with 9 bases separating them. The CDR3 extends over 12 amino acids. Sample: PBMCs. This sequence originates from a man in his forties in good health and CMV-seronegative. The genes are TRBV5-6 and TRBJ1-2; no clear D. CDR3 residues: CASSFSRSGYTF. In DNA form, the CDR3 reads TGTGCCAGCAGCTTCAGTCGTTCTGGCTACACCTTC.